The subject of this entry is one T cell receptor (beta chain). The data originate from a study of blood T cell repertoires in COVID-19. The CDR3 sequence is 14 residues long. V was shortened by 5 bases and J by 0 bases, with 10 bases between the two germline ends. Germline V gene lookup returns CDR1 MNHEY and CDR2 SVGAGI. TCRdb's copy holds only in-frame clones and misses some; the assay was immunoSEQ multiplex PCR. The sample includes some 200,000 clones, under 85% of them seen just once. The gene calls are TRBV6-5 and TRBJ1-2, with TRBD1 as a possible D gene (6 bases). The sequenced sample consisted of peripheral blood. The TCR was taken from a woman in her forties with acute or convalescent COVID-19. DNA for the CDR3: TGTGCCAGCAGTCCGGGACACACTAACTATGGCTACACCTTC. Its translation is CASSPGHTNYGYTF.